The sequence of this T cell receptor beta chain was determined in a study of blood T cell repertoires in COVID-19. The repertoire was sequenced with immunoSEQ multiplex PCR; TCRdb's copy has only in-frame clones and lacks some. This table has about 76,000 clones, 88% appearing once. CDR3 size: 17 residues. Trimming removed 4 bases from V and 6 bases from J; junction bases left unmatched: 13. Looked up from germline, CDR1 is SGHRS and CDR2 is YFSETQ. This clonotype originated in a man aged 45 to 65 with active COVID-19. J is TRBJ2-2 and V is TRBV5-1; 9 bases are a match to TRBD2. Material for sequencing was peripheral blood. The CDR3 here is CASSLRTSATTAGELFF. CDR3 in DNA: TGCGCCAGCAGCCTTCGGACTAGCGCGACTACCGCCGGGGAGCTGTTTTTT.